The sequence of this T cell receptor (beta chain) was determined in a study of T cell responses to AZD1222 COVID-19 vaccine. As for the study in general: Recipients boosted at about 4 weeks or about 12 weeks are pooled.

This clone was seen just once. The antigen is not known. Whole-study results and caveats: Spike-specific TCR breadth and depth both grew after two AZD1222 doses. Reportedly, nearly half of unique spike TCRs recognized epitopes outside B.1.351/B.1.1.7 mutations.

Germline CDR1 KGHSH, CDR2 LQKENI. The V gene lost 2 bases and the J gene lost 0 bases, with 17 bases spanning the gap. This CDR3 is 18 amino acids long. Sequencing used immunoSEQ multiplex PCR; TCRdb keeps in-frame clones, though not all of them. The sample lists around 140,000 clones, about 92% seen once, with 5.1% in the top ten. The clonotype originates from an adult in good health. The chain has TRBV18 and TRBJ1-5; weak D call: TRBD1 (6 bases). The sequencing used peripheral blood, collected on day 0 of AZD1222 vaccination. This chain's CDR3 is CASSPLGGGLDSNQPQHF. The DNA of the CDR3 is TGTGCCAGCTCACCATTGGGGGGCGGGCTTGATAGCAATCAGCCCCAGCATTTT.